A single sample is the source of the 19 T cell receptor beta chains below, sequenced in a study of blood T cell repertoires in COVID-19 (TCRdb year 2020). The method was the immunoSEQ multiplex PCR assay. TCRdb provides this immuneACCESS table in a form limited to in-frame rearrangements. Some clones are lacking; in checked studies, under half of them reflect an unresolved V gene, and why the rest are absent is not known. In this sample the table shows 85,000 to 100,000 clones, 90% of which occur a single time. The ten largest account for about 1.8% of the sample. The sample comprised peripheral blood. These receptors were obtained from a man in his 60s with acute or convalescent COVID-19.

This clone was seen a handful of times. The rearrangement joins TRBV18 to TRBJ1-5; the match to TRBD1 covers 7 bases. The germline V gene encodes CDR1 KGHSH and CDR2 LQKENI. The CDR3 contains 14 residues. Trimming at V came to 6 bases and at J to 1 base, leaving 3 bases not matched to a gene. For the CDR3, the DNA is TGTGCCAGCTCCGGACAGGACAGCAATCAGCCCCAGCATTTT. Translation gives CASSGQDSNQPQHF.

V and J are TRBV7-2 and TRBJ1-2; TRBD1 matches 8 bases. CDR1 and CDR2 from the germline V gene are SGHTA and FQGNSA. J was trimmed by 4 bases and V by 8 bases; bases with no gene match: 12. CDR3 length: 15 residues. The CDR3 coding sequence is TGTGCCAGCGGGTCACAGGGGGGGCGCGGCTATGGCTACACCTTC. It translates to CASGSQGGRGYGYTF.

The V and J genes are TRBV6-5 and TRBJ1-1; maybe TRBD1 (5 bases). The germline V gene has CDR1 MNHEY and CDR2 SVGAGI. This CDR3 is built from 13 residues. The ends were cut back, 6 bases at V and 4 bases at J, with 12 bases in the middle. The CDR3 loop is CASRQALGTEAFF. The DNA of the CDR3 is TGTGCCAGCAGACAGGCGCTGGGCACTGAAGCTTTCTTT.

V and J are TRBV5-1 and TRBJ2-2; 7 nucleotides match TRBD1. CDR3 length: 17 amino acids. CDR1 is SGHRS, CDR2 YFSETQ, per germline. The junction had 10 bases not matched to a gene; V was cut back by 1 base and J by 4 bases. This CDR3 reads CASSLTSRAGGTGELFF. CDR3 coding DNA: TGCGCCAGCAGCTTGACATCTAGGGCAGGGGGCACCGGGGAGCTGTTTTTT.

The chain couples TRBV5-1 to TRBJ2-1; the D is unclear. Trimming left V 0 bases short and J 10 bases short, with 8 bases between. Per germline, CDR1 SGHRS and CDR2 YFSETQ. The CDR3 sequence is 12 residues long. The CDR3 coding sequence is TGCGCCAGCAGCTTGGGGGCAGTCGAGCAGTTCTTC. Translated, it gives CASSLGAVEQFF.

The chain links TRBV30 to TRBJ1-2, with 10 bases matching TRBD1. V shed 3 bases and J 4 bases; nucleotides not matched to a gene: 8. This CDR3 spans 15 amino acids. Germline V CDR1 and CDR2: GTSNPN, SVGIG (reference sequence). The CDR3 here is CAWRIRDRGAYGYTF. Written as DNA, the CDR3 is TGTGCCTGGAGGATACGGGACAGGGGTGCCTATGGCTACACCTTC.

The V call is TRBV5-1, the J call TRBJ2-3; no definite D call. The CDR3 is 12 residues long. Trimming left V 3 bases short and J 2 bases short, with 4 bases between. Germline V gene data show CDR1 as SGHRS and CDR2 as YFSETQ. The DNA of the CDR3 is TGCGCCAGCAGCTCAAACACAGATACGCAGTATTTT. Translating gives CASSSNTDTQYF.

This chain joins TRBV5-1 and TRBJ1-1, with D maybe TRBD1 (5 bases). V was clipped by 4 bases and J by 4 bases, with 17 bases between them. Germline V lookup: CDR1 SGHRS, CDR2 YFSETQ. This CDR3 is 15 amino acids long. This chain's CDR3 is CASSPQLNGGTEAFF. In nucleotides, the CDR3 is TGCGCCAGCAGCCCTCAACTAAACGGGGGCACTGAAGCTTTCTTT.

The rearrangement joins TRBV6-4 to TRBJ1-2, with 11 bases aligning to TRBD1. The V gene end was trimmed by 5 bases and the J gene end by 4 bases; junction bases not matched to a gene: 6. The germline CDR1 and CDR2 sequences are MRHNA and SNTAGT. The CDR3 spans 15 residues. The CDR3 DNA follows: TGTGCCAGCAGTCCCGGGACAGGGGGAGCCTATGGCTACACCTTC. Translation gives CASSPGTGGAYGYTF.

This chain joins TRBV6-5 and TRBJ1-6, with no clear D. CDR3 length: 15 amino acids. Trimming pared 5 bases from V and 0 bases from J, leaving 8 bases between. Germline V gene data show CDR1 as MNHEY and CDR2 as SVGAGI. CDR3 sequence: CASSPRSSYNSPLHF. DNA of the CDR3: TGTGCCAGCAGTCCCCGGAGCTCCTATAATTCACCCCTCCACTTT.

The chain uses TRBV7-2 and TRBJ1-5; D is ambiguous. Germline V CDR1 and CDR2: SGHTA, FQGNSA. Between the trimmed V and J ends, which lost 2 bases and 5 bases, there was a span of 7 bases. The CDR3 sequence is 13 residues long. CDR3 region: CASSLTSDQPQHF. The CDR3 bases are TGTGCCAGCAGCTTAACTAGTGATCAGCCCCAGCATTTT.

The V and J genes are TRBV7-8 and TRBJ1-2; 8 bases agree with TRBD1. Trimming at V came to 4 bases and at J to 8 bases, leaving 12 bases not matched to a gene. The CDR3 totals 15 residues. From germline, CDR1 is SGHVS and CDR2 FQNEAQ. The CDR3 nucleotides read TGTGCCAGCAGCTCCGGGACAGGCCCCGCAGGAGGCTACACCTTC. It specifies CASSSGTGPAGGYTF.

The chain employs TRBV18 and TRBJ1-3; 9 bases fit TRBD1. Per the germline V gene, CDR1 is KGHSH and CDR2 is LQKENI. V dropped 3 bases and J dropped 2; count of bases not matched to a gene: 11. The CDR3 has 18 residues. The CDR3 region is CASSPTAGTGSAGNTIYF. Here the CDR3 DNA reads TGTGCCAGCTCACCTACCGCCGGGACAGGGTCTGCTGGAAACACCATATATTTT. Drawing the rest from reference TRBV18 and TRBJ1-3, the complete variable domain is NAGVMQNPRHLVRRRGQEARLRCSPMKGHSHVYWYRQLPEEGLKFMVYLQKENIIDESGMPKERFSAEFPKEGPSILRIQQVVRGDSAAYFCASSPTAGTGSAGNTIYFGEGSWLTVV.

This clone was counted a few times. J is TRBJ1-1 and V is TRBV2; weak D call: TRBD1 (5 bases). CDR1 is SNHLY, CDR2 FYNNEI, per germline. The CDR3 is 13 residues long. The germline V and J ends were trimmed by 7 bases and 2 bases, with 11 bases remaining between them. The CDR3 DNA reads as TGTGCCAGCACACAGGAATCAAACACTGAAGCTTTCTTT. Protein product: CASTQESNTEAFF.

J is TRBJ2-1 and V is TRBV6-5, with 8 bases aligning to TRBD1. Germline V CDR1 and CDR2: MNHEY, SVGAGI. J lost 7 bases, V lost 5 bases, and 10 bases had no gene match. The CDR3 covers 15 residues. The CDR3 DNA is TGTGCCAGCAGTCCGGACAGGGTGGTTGAGAATGAGCAGTTCTTC. This translates into CASSPDRVVENEQFF.

Details on this clone: In the same sample, other DNA sequences code for this CDR3. The rearrangement joins TRBV7-9 to TRBJ1-2; TRBD1 agrees at 7 bases. There are 14 residues in the CDR3. Looked up from germline, CDR1 is SEHNR and CDR2 is FQNEAQ (reference sequence). With V trimmed by 3 bases and J by 8 bases, 9 bases remained unmatched. The CDR3 region has the DNA TGTGCCAGCAGCTTGGGGGACAGAGGGCACGGCTACACCTTC. Residues: CASSLGDRGHGYTF.

This sequence joins TRBV7-2 and TRBJ2-3; D remains ambiguous. In germline, CDR1 is SGHTA, CDR2 FQGNSA. The V end was cut by 2 bases, the J end by 2 bases, with 8 bases between. The CDR3 runs 14 residues. CDR3 DNA: TGTGCCAGCAGCTTATTTCCCTCCACAGATACGCAGTATTTT. Residues: CASSLFPSTDTQYF.

This clone was counted a single time. This chain links TRBV5-6 with TRBJ2-1, with 7 positions matching TRBD1. This CDR3 is built from 15 residues. CDR1 is SGHDT and CDR2 is YYEEEE in the germline V gene. V shed 4 bases and J 6 bases; nucleotides not matched to a gene: 10. The CDR3 DNA reads TGTGCCAGCAGCCGACAGGGAAGAGGGGGCAATGAGCAGTTCTTC. Amino acid sequence: CASSRQGRGGNEQFF.

The J gene is TRBJ2-3, the V gene TRBV3-1 (or the pseudogene TRBV3-2), with 7 bases identical to TRBD2. There are 17 residues in the CDR3. CDR1 is LGHDT, CDR2 YNNKEL, per germline (reference sequence). V dropped 4 bases and J dropped 3; count of bases not matched to a gene: 13. The chain's CDR3 is CASSPEEGRAGTDTQYF. CDR3 sequence (DNA): TGTGCCAGCAGCCCAGAGGAGGGACGAGCGGGGACAGATACGCAGTATTTT.